This T cell receptor beta chain was identified during a study of shared clonotypes between healthy human individuals. Study-level background: CD4 naive cells filled three plates per donor, CD4 memory three, CD8 naive two and CD8 memory one.

The CDR3 covers 14 residues. V shed 2 bases, J shed 5 bases, and the junction held 4 bases outside the gene matches. CDR1 is LNHDA and CDR2 is SQIVND in the germline V gene (reference sequence). The repertoire was sequenced with immunoSEQ multiplex PCR; TCRdb's copy has only in-frame clones and lacks some. This sample has approximately 2.4 million clones, with 95% found just once. The donors, all of them Caucasian adults, lived in Nashville, Tennessee. The receptor was isolated from a man between 18 and 35 years old in good health. The sample was naive CD4+ T cells sorted from blood. The subset denotes: CD45RA+ positively selected. The chain combines TRBV19 with TRBJ2-3; 7 bases fit TRBD1. The CDR3 nucleotides read TGTGCCAGTAGTATACTCGACAGGGTAGATACGCAGTATTTT. Amino acid sequence: CASSILDRVDTQYF.